The 10 T cell receptor beta chains below come from one sample, sequenced in a study of blood T cell repertoires in COVID-19. TCRdb keeps only in-frame clones here, not all; method: immunoSEQ multiplex PCR. Of roughly 200,000 clones listed, almost 90% are singletons. The sequenced sample consisted of peripheral blood. Source of these receptors: a middle-aged man with acute or convalescent COVID-19.

The CDR3 reads CSVDTPSSYNEQFF. DNA of the CDR3: TGCAGCGTTGACACCCCCAGCTCCTACAATGAGCAGTTCTTC. The V and J genes are TRBV29-1 and TRBJ2-1; D remains ambiguous. This CDR3 comprises 14 residues. Germline V gene sequence: CDR1 SQVTM, CDR2 ANQGSEA. Trimming stripped 3 bases from V and 0 bases from J, with 9 bases between.

The CDR3 coding sequence is TGTGCCAGCAGTTACGTCCGCGGGGAGCTGTTTTTT. Its protein is CASSYVRGELFF. The chain couples TRBV6-5 to TRBJ2-2; D not resolved. The V end was cut by 2 bases, the J end by 7 bases, with 5 bases between. The germline gives CDR1 MNHEY, CDR2 SVGAGI. This CDR3 has 12 residues.

The J gene is TRBJ1-2, the V gene TRBV10-3, with 7 bases matching TRBD1. The J segment lost 5 bases and the V segment lost 3 bases, leaving 6 bases of the junction unmatched. CDR1 is ENHRY and CDR2 is SYGVKD in the germline V gene. The CDR3 contains 14 residues. The CDR3, as DNA: TGTGCCATCAGTGAAGGGGGACAGATGTATGGCTACACCTTC. Translated: CAISEGGQMYGYTF.

The rearrangement joins TRBV19 to TRBJ2-2; 8 bases align to TRBD1. The CDR3 extends over 15 amino acids. CDR1 and CDR2 (germline): LNHDA, SQIVND (reference sequence). After removal of 4 bases from V and 4 bases from J, the junction contained 5 bases not matched to a gene. The CDR3, as DNA: TGTGCCAGTAGTACCTCCGACAGGGGCACCGGGGAGCTGTTTTTT. Translation gives CASSTSDRGTGELFF.

The rearrangement links TRBV27 to TRBJ2-3; D possibly corresponds to TRBD1 (5 bases). V was pared by 3 bases and J by 3 bases, with 7 bases between. The CDR3 is 13 amino acids. Germline V gene sequence: CDR1 MNHEY, CDR2 SMNVEV (reference sequence). CDR3 in amino acids: CASSFQGTDTQYF. The CDR3 DNA reads TGTGCCAGCAGTTTCCAGGGAACAGATACGCAGTATTTT.

The rearrangement links TRBV30 to TRBJ2-2, with TRBD1 as a possible D gene (6 bases). Trimming removed 4 bases from V and 3 bases from J, with 12 bases in between. Per the germline V gene, CDR1 is GTSNPN and CDR2 is SVGIG (reference sequence). This CDR3 is 14 amino acids long. CDR3 nucleotide sequence: TGTGCCTGGAACTGGGGGCAGGACACCGGGGAGCTGTTTTTT. Protein sequence: CAWNWGQDTGELFF.

V gene TRBV20-1 combines with J gene TRBJ2-1; 9 bases are shared with TRBD2. CDR1 is DFQATT, CDR2 SNEGSKA, per germline (reference sequence). This CDR3 is 11 amino acids long. CDR3 region: CRAGGGREQFF. CDR3 DNA: TGCAGAGCGGGGGGCGGGAGAGAGCAGTTCTTC.

The chain employs TRBV18 and TRBJ2-7; tentative D call: TRBD1 (5 bases). CDR3 length: 15 residues. Germline V CDR1 and CDR2: KGHSH, LQKENI. V was clipped by 1 base and J by 2 bases, with 12 bases between them. In DNA form, the CDR3 reads TGTGCCAGCTCACCACGAGCTCCAGGGACCTACGAGCAGTACTTC. As protein: CASSPRAPGTYEQYF.

This sequence joins TRBV5-6 and TRBJ1-3; tentative D call: TRBD1 (5 bases). The length of the CDR3 is 15 residues. Germline V gives CDR1 SGHDT, CDR2 YYEEEE. V lost 6 bases and J lost 1, with 14 bases in between. The CDR3 sequence is CASKKRGPSGNTIYF. CDR3 DNA: TGTGCCAGCAAAAAAAGGGGCCCGTCTGGAAACACCATATATTTT.

This clone was detected only once. The chain has TRBV27 and TRBJ2-7; TRBD2 aligns across 7 bases. The CDR3 runs 14 residues. Germline loops: CDR1 MNHEY, CDR2 SMNVEV (reference sequence). Losses at the gene ends were 6 bases for V and 2 bases for J; bases not matched to a gene: 7. DNA for the CDR3: TGTGCCAGCAGAAAAACCGGGAGGACCTACGAGCAGTACGTC. As protein: CASRKTGRTYEQYV.